This is a list of T cell receptor beta chains from one sample in a study of blood T cell repertoires in COVID-19. Using immunoSEQ multiplex PCR, the repertoire was profiled, and TCRdb retains in-frame clones only, with some absent. The repertoire includes approximately 190,000 clones, under 90% of them detected once, and 6.9% sits in the top ten. The sample taken for sequencing was peripheral blood. The source is a man aged 60 to 75 with acute or convalescent COVID-19. Both conserved end residues are part of each CDR3. A D gene is named only where the DNA matches it firmly. A clone size is listed for some rows: how often the clone was seen (once, few, many), or a class if it is expanded.

NA	TRBV2	TRBJ2-6	NA	TGTGCCAGCAACCCCACAGGAACCTCTGGGGCCAACGTCCTGACTTTC	CASNPTGTSGANVLTF
NA	TRBV19	TRBJ1-3	few	TGTGCCAGTAAATTAGTAGCCGGAAACACCATATATTTT	CASKLVAGNTIYF
NA	TRBV11-2	TRBJ2-7	NA	TGTGCCAGCAGCCCCCGGACAGCGGTCAACGAGCAGTACTTC	CASSPRTAVNEQYF
NA	TRBV3-1/TRBV3-2	TRBJ1-1	once	TGTGCCAGCAGCCAAGAGACGGGAGAAGCTTTCTTT	CASSQETGEAFF
NA	TRBV7-8	TRBJ1-4	NA	TGTGCCAGCAGCGCGGGACGGATAAATGAAAAACTGTTTTTT	CASSAGRINEKLFF
NA	TRBV24-1	TRBJ2-4	NA	TGTGCCACCAGTGCTACAGGAGATACCAAAAACATTCAGTACTTC	CATSATGDTKNIQYF
TRBD1	TRBV7-9	TRBJ2-6	NA	TGTGCCGGAAGGGGGCTTATCCGATCTGGGGCCAACGTCCTGACTTTC	CAGRGLIRSGANVLTF
TRBD1	TRBV6-6	TRBJ1-1	few	TGTGCCAGCAGTTACCCCCGGACAGGTTTGAACACTGAAGCTTTCTTT	CASSYPRTGLNTEAFF
TRBD1	TRBV5-1	TRBJ1-1	few	TGCGCCAGCAGCACAATCACAGGGGCGAACACTGAAGCTTTCTTT	CASSTITGANTEAFF
TRBD1	TRBV3-1/TRBV3-2	TRBJ2-4	NA	TGTGCCAGCAGCCTAGGACAGGGCAAAAACATTCAGTACTTC	CASSLGQGKNIQYF
TRBD1	TRBV9	TRBJ2-2	NA	TGTGCCAGCCGCCCCAGGGGGTCGGGCACCGGGGAGCTGTTTTTT	CASRPRGSGTGELFF